The sequence of this T cell receptor (beta chain) was determined in a study of cytomegalovirus exposure and HLA in healthy donors. Study-level results: Association with HLA alleles at 0.05 false discovery rate was found for some 18,000 TCR beta sequences in a later analysis. Reports indicate that TCR beta sequences accurately predicted the HLA-A and HLA-B alleles of most subjects. With further analysis later on, most CMV-associated TCR beta chains appeared HLA-restricted. Several of the most significant clusters appeared, in a later analysis, to be linked to common viral pathogens.

The PCR used 60 Vbeta and 13 Jbeta primers. TCRdb's table, derived via immunoSEQ multiplex PCR, lists solely in-frame clones and lacks some. The sample yields roughly 130,000 clones, roughly 66% seen once. Comments on this clone: Its antigen is as yet unknown.

V lost 3 bases, J lost 7 bases, and 17 bases stayed unmatched. The CDR3 loop spans 19 amino acids. The germline gives CDR1 SGDLS, CDR2 YYNGEE. The clonotype originates from a woman between 55 and 75 years old in good health and CMV-seronegative. The source material was PBMCs. The chain has TRBV9 and TRBJ2-2; TRBD1 aligns across 11 bases. CDR3 amino acids: CASSATLRGQGARGGELFF. The DNA for the CDR3 is TGTGCCAGCAGCGCGACCCTTCGCGGACAGGGGGCTCGGGGCGGGGAGCTGTTTTTT.